This T cell receptor beta chain was observed in a study of post-analysis software for immune sequencing data. Study as a whole: The cohort encompassed relapsing-remitting, secondary progressive and progressive-relapsing multiple sclerosis disease courses. General study points: Those samples that were prepared in the same batch co-clustered strongly by F measure. About five TRBV segments appeared more often in patients than in controls, and TRBV5-6, TRBV5-1 and TRBV20-1 were among these. Controls significantly exceeded multiple sclerosis patients in normalized Chao1 diversity.

Prepared TCR beta cDNA libraries contained unique molecular identifiers. TCRdb re-called the PCR reads through MiXCR, storing one row per CDR3 protein. The sample holds 820,000 or so distinct CDR3 sequences, approximately 53% seen once. The CDR3 has 21 amino acids. The V gene lost 0 bases and the J gene lost 0 bases, with 22 bases spanning the gap. Germline assignment: CDR1 SGHRS and CDR2 YFSETQ. For this clonotype: Its antigen is currently unknown.

The chain employs TRBV5-1 and TRBJ2-6; D is perhaps TRBD1 (6 bases). The specimen sequenced was blood. The TCR sequence derives from a girl between 5 and 17 years old with multiple sclerosis. CDR3 sequence: CASSLATAATGSSSGANVLTF. For the CDR3, the DNA is TGCGCCAGCAGCTTGGCCACCGCCGCGACAGGTTCCAGCTCTGGGGCCAACGTCCTGACTTTC.